The rows below give T cell receptor beta chains drawn from one sample of a study of response to subunit inactivated influenza vaccine. TCRdb used MiXCR to reprocess the RT-PCR reads, holding one entry per CDR3 protein. The table includes about 610,000 distinct CDR3 sequences, 12% to 15% detected once. The sample was PBMCs from blood, taken 11 to 12 days after vaccination. The origin of the receptors is a man aged 45-60 years who received an inactivated influenza vaccine. Each CDR3 is given without its conserved first and last residue. Fields, in order: J gene, V gene, clone size, CDR3 protein. For some rows the clone size is stated as once, few or many, or as a class when expanded; others skip it.

J gene: TRBJ2-1
V gene: TRBV6-6
clone size: -
CDR3 protein: ASSLDKRVEQF

J gene: TRBJ2-1
V gene: TRBV6-2/TRBV6-3
clone size: -
CDR3 protein: ASSRGTGQGSYNEQF

J gene: TRBJ2-1
V gene: TRBV12-3/TRBV12-4
clone size: few
CDR3 protein: ASSAGTGLAGANEQF

J gene: TRBJ2-7
V gene: TRBV20-1
clone size: -
CDR3 protein: SVKGQNYEQY

J gene: TRBJ2-1
V gene: TRBV28
clone size: -
CDR3 protein: ASSSPRENNEQF

J gene: TRBJ1-5
V gene: TRBV15
clone size: many
CDR3 protein: ATSRDRTDNSNQPQH

J gene: TRBJ2-2
V gene: TRBV10-2
clone size: -
CDR3 protein: ASGEAGAASTGELF

J gene: TRBJ2-5
V gene: TRBV5-1
clone size: few
CDR3 protein: ASSLRQDFSGAQY

J gene: TRBJ2-3
V gene: TRBV20-1
clone size: -
CDR3 protein: SANRDYTGADTQY

J gene: TRBJ2-6
V gene: TRBV12-3/TRBV12-4
clone size: -
CDR3 protein: ASNLYGGSSGANVLT

J gene: TRBJ2-2
V gene: TRBV12-3/TRBV12-4
clone size: -
CDR3 protein: ASSLGDRGVGGELF

J gene: TRBJ2-3
V gene: TRBV19
clone size: few
CDR3 protein: ASSIAANTDTQY

J gene: TRBJ1-5
V gene: TRBV7-9
clone size: few
CDR3 protein: ASSFDSQSQH

J gene: TRBJ2-3
V gene: TRBV5-1
clone size: few
CDR3 protein: ASSPTGTSGRKGDTQY

J gene: TRBJ2-4
V gene: TRBV12-3/TRBV12-4
clone size: few
CDR3 protein: ASSLLAGDFLAKNIQY

J gene: TRBJ2-3
V gene: TRBV28
clone size: few
CDR3 protein: ASSFFSGGTDTQY

J gene: TRBJ2-5
V gene: TRBV5-5
clone size: few
CDR3 protein: ASRVSSGQETQY

J gene: TRBJ2-1
V gene: TRBV6-1
clone size: few
CDR3 protein: ASRRTSGKNEQF